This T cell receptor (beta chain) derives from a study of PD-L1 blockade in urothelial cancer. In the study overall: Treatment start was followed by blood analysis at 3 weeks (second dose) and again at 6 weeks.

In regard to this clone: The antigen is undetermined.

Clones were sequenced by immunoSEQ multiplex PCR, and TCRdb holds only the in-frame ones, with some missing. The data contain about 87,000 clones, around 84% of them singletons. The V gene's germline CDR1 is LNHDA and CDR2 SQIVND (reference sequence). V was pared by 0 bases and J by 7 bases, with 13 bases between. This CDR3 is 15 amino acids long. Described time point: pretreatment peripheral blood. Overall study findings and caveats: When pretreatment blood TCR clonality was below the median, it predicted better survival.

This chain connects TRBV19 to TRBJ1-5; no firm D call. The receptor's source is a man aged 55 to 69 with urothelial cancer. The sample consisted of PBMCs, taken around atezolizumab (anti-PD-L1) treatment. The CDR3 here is CASSIDGPSGQPQHF. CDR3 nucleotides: TGTGCCAGTAGTATAGACGGCCCCTCGGGACAGCCCCAGCATTTT. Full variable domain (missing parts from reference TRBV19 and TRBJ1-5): DGGITQSPKYLFRKEGQNVTLSCEQNLNHDAMYWYRQDPGQGLRLIYYSQIVNDFQKGDIAEGYSVSREKKESFPLTVTSAQKNPTAFYLCASSIDGPSGQPQHFGDGTRLSIL.